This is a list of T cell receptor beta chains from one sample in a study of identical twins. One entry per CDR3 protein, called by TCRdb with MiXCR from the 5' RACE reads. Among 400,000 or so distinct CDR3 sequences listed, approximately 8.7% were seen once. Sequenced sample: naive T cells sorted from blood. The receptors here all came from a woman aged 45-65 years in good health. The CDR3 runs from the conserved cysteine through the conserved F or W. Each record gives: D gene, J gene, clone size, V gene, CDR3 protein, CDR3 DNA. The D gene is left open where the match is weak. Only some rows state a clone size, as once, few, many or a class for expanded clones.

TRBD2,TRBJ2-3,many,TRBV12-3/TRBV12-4,CASSLAPKTSVITDTQYF,TGTGCCAGCAGTTTAGCCCCGAAGACTAGCGTAATCACAGATACGCAGTATTTT
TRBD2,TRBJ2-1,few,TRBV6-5,CASSSGLALYNEQFF,TGTGCCAGCAGTTCGGGACTAGCGCTGTACAATGAGCAGTTCTTC
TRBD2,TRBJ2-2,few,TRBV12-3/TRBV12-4,CASRPSGRYTGELFF,TGTGCCAGCAGACCTAGCGGGAGGTACACCGGGGAGCTGTTTTTT
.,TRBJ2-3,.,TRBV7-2,CASRPSAPSTDTQYF,TGTGCCAGCAGACCTAGCGCCCCTAGCACAGATACGCAGTATTTT
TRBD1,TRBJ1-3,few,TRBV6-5,CASSLGQEDTIYF,TGTGCCAGCAGCCTCGGACAGGAAGACACCATATATTTT
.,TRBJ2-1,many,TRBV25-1,CANHNEQFF,TGTGCCAACCACAATGAGCAGTTCTTC
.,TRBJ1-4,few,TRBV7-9,CASSSKGASNEKLFF,TGTGCCAGCAGCTCTAAAGGGGCGTCTAATGAAAAACTGTTTTTT
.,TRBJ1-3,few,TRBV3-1,CASSQVVKDTIYF,TGTGCCAGCAGCCAAGTTGTAAAGGACACCATATATTTT
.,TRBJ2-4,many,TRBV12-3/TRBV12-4,CASSLWGAGKNIQYF,TGTGCCAGCAGTTTATGGGGGGCAGGCAAAAACATTCAGTACTTC
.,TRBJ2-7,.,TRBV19,CASSTKGNSYEQYF,TGTGCCAGTTCGACTAAGGGGAACTCCTACGAGCAGTACTTC
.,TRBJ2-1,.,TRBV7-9,CASSSTRGSNEQFF,TGTGCCAGCAGCTCGACTAGGGGTTCCAATGAGCAGTTCTTC
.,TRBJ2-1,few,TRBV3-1,CAIGGNRADSYNEQFF,TGTGCCATAGGGGGGAATAGAGCGGACTCCTACAATGAGCAGTTCTTC
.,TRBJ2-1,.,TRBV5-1,CASSWAVIRDGSNEQFF,TGCGCCAGCAGTTGGGCCGTTATTCGGGACGGATCGAATGAGCAGTTCTTC
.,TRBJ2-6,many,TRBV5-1,CASSLGYGANVLTF,TGCGCCAGCAGCTTGGGTTATGGGGCCAACGTCCTGACTTTC
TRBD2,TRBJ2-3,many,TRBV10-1,CASSDLWLAGPDTQYF,TGCGCCAGCAGTGACCTTTGGCTAGCGGGACCAGATACGCAGTATTTT
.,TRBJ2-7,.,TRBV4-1,CASSQEPAYEQYF,TGCGCCAGCAGCCAAGAACCGGCGTACGAGCAGTACTTC
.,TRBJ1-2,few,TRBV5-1,CASSSGRTGDYGYTF,TGCGCCAGCAGCTCCGGCCGGACGGGGGACTATGGCTACACCTTC
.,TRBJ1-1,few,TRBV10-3,CAIMSENTEAFF,TGTGCCATCATGTCGGAGAACACTGAAGCTTTCTTT
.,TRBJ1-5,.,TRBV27,CASSLVGFDQPQHF,TGTGCCAGCAGTTTGGTAGGGTTTGATCAGCCCCAGCATTTT
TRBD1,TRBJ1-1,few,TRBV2,CASSEASSGGWGNTEAFF,TGTGCCAGCAGTGAAGCCAGTTCAGGGGGCTGGGGGAACACTGAAGCTTTCTTT
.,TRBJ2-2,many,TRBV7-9,CASSSTTNGTGELFF,TGTGCCAGCAGCTCCACCACAAATGGGACCGGGGAGCTGTTTTTT
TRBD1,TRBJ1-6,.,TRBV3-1,CASSQEPGTGNSPLHF,TGTGCCAGCAGCCAAGAGCCCGGGACAGGGAATTCACCCCTCCACTTT
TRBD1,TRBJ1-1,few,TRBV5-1,CASSPGQGPWRNTEAFF,TGCGCCAGCAGCCCGGGACAGGGACCATGGAGGAACACTGAAGCTTTCTTT
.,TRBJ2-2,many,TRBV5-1,CASSLAGGNGELFF,TGCGCCAGCAGCTTGGCCGGAGGGAACGGGGAGCTGTTTTTT
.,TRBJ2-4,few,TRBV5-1,CASSLREVAKNIQYF,TGCGCCAGCAGCCTTCGGGAAGTAGCCAAAAACATTCAGTACTTC
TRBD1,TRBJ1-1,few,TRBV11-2,CASRAEGANTEAFF,TGTGCCAGCAGGGCCGAGGGGGCGAACACTGAAGCTTTCTTT
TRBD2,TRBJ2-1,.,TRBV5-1,CASSLWPPGGAGGRYEQFF,TGCGCCAGCAGCTTGTGGCCCCCCGGAGGAGCGGGAGGGCGTTATGAGCAGTTCTTC
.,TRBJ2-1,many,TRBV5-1,CASGRGDYNEQFF,TGCGCCAGCGGGCGGGGTGACTACAATGAGCAGTTCTTC
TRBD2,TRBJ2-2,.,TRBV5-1,CASSLAARKLAGVDGELFF,TGCGCCAGCAGCTTGGCCGCGAGAAAGCTAGCGGGAGTGGACGGGGAGCTGTTTTTT
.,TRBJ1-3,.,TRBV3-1,CASSQPAGNTIYF,TGTGCCAGCAGCCAACCCGCTGGAAACACCATATATTTT
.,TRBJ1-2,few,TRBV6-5,CASSYSSRGRNYGYTF,TGTGCCAGCAGTTACTCAAGCCGGGGCCGGAACTATGGCTACACCTTC
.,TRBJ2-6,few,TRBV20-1,CSARDAGSGANVLTF,TGCAGTGCTAGAGATGCGGGTTCTGGGGCCAACGTCCTGACTTTC
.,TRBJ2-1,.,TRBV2,CASSEQGHEQFF,TGTGCCAGCAGTGAACAGGGTCATGAGCAGTTCTTC
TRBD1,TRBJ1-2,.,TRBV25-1,CASSEYSGGYGYTF,TGTGCCAGCAGTGAATATTCAGGGGGCTATGGCTACACCTTC
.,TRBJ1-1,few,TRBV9,CASSVRAGNTEAFF,TGTGCCAGCAGCGTCAGGGCAGGCAACACTGAAGCTTTCTTT
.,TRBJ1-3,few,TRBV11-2,CASRNRARGNTIYF,TGTGCCAGCAGGAACAGGGCCCGTGGAAACACCATATATTTT
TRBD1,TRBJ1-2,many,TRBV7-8,CASSSLVDRDGYTF,TGTGCCAGCAGCTCATTAGTCGACAGGGATGGCTACACCTTC
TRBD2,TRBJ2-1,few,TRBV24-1,CATSDLMASGSNEQFF,TGTGCCACCAGTGATTTGATGGCTAGCGGGAGCAATGAGCAGTTCTTC
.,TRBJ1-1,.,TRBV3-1,CASNWGNTEAFF,TGTGCCAGCAACTGGGGGAACACTGAAGCTTTCTTT
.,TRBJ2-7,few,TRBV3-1,CASSHLAYEQYF,TGTGCCAGCAGCCACCTTGCCTACGAGCAGTACTTC
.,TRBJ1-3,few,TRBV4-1,CASSQVAGSGLYF,TGCGCCAGCAGCCAAGTCGCAGGATCTGGCCTATATTTT
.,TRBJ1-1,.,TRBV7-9,CASSSSPNTEAFF,TGTGCCAGCAGCTCTTCCCCCAACACTGAAGCTTTCTTT
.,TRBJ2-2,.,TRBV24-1,CATSDHVGAGTGELFF,TGTGCCACCAGTGACCACGTCGGGGCTGGGACCGGGGAGCTGTTTTTT
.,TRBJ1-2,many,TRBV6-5,CASSYSYSRLDYGYTF,TGTGCCAGCAGTTACTCTTACAGCAGGTTGGACTATGGCTACACCTTC
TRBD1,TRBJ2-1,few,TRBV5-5,CASSTGQGEFF,TGTGCCAGCAGCACCGGACAGGGGGAGTTCTTC
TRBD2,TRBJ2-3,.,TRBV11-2,CASSFTSGSILDTQYF,TGTGCCAGCAGCTTCACTAGCGGGAGTATCTTAGATACGCAGTATTTT
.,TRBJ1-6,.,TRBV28,CASSLFWSGGNSPLHF,TGTGCCAGCAGTTTGTTCTGGTCGGGGGGGAATTCACCCCTCCACTTT
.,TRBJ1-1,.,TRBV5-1,CASSREGGNTEAFF,TGCGCCAGCAGCCGGGAGGGGGGGAACACTGAAGCTTTCTTT
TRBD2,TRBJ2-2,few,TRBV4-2,CASSQASGSNAGELFF,TGTGCCAGCAGTCAAGCTAGCGGGAGTAATGCCGGGGAGCTGTTTTTT
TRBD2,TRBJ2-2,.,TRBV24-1,CATRRGGLAGGLNTGELFF,TGTGCCACCAGACGGGGAGGACTAGCGGGAGGACTGAACACCGGGGAGCTGTTTTTT
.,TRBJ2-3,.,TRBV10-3,CAISPSTDTQYF,TGTGCCATCTCCCCCTCCACAGATACGCAGTATTTT
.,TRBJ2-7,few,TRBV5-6,CASSFYGNDEQYF,TGTGCCAGCAGCTTTTATGGAAACGACGAGCAGTACTTC
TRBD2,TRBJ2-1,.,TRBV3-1,CASSQPSGQRDEQFF,TGTGCCAGCAGCCAACCTAGCGGTCAAAGGGATGAGCAGTTCTTC
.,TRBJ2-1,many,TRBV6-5,CASSYSDGVYNEQFF,TGTGCCAGCAGTTACTCGGACGGAGTCTACAATGAGCAGTTCTTC
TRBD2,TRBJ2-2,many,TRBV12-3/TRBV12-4,CASTLRGAGNTGELFF,TGTGCCAGCACCCTCCGTGGAGCGGGAAACACCGGGGAGCTGTTTTTT